One and the same sample provided the 12 T cell receptor beta chains below, sequenced in a study of T-cell memory formation after mild COVID-19. MiXCR, run by TCRdb on the 5' RACE reads, gives a single entry per CDR3 protein. Altogether some 62,000 distinct CDR3 sequences are present, approximately 9% being singletons, with the ten largest covering 1.1%. The sample comprised PBMCs or a T cell subset sorted from them (not recorded which). The source is a man younger than 35 who had mild COVID-19 (a few samples of this study predate the infection). Cell type and time point are not known.

This clonotype was found a few times. The chain is built from TRBV20-1 and TRBJ1-4; D possibly corresponds to TRBD1 (6 bases). The length of the CDR3 is 13 residues. Trimming pared 4 bases from V and 0 bases from J, leaving 6 bases between. Germline V gives CDR1 DFQATT, CDR2 SNEGSKA (reference sequence). The CDR3 nucleotides read TGCAGTGCTACAGGGGCAACTAATGAAAAACTGTTTTTT. Encoded protein: CSATGATNEKLFF.

By frequency in the sample, this clonotype is medium-sized. The V gene is TRBV7-2, the J gene TRBJ2-5; D might be TRBD2 (6 bases). The V end was cut by 2 bases, the J end by 5 bases, with 12 bases between. The CDR3 has 14 residues. The germline CDR1 and CDR2 sequences are SGHTA and FQGNSA. The CDR3: CASSLMVAGETQYF. CDR3 DNA sequence: TGTGCCAGCAGCTTAATGGTGGCGGGGGAGACCCAGTACTTC.

CDR3: CASSQDESGWAGELFF. The CDR3, as DNA: TGCGCCAGCAGCCAAGATGAGAGCGGGTGGGCCGGGGAGCTGTTTTTT. The chain joins TRBV4-1 to TRBJ2-2; D is perhaps TRBD2 (6 bases). In germline, CDR1 is MGHRA, CDR2 YSYEKL. The CDR3 is 16 amino acids. V lost 0 bases and J lost 6, with 14 bases in between.

This clonotype occurred a few times. The CDR3 nucleotides read TGTGCCAGCAGCCAAGGTCCGGACAGCTACTCCTCTGGAAACACCATATATTTT. Encoded protein: CASSQGPDSYSSGNTIYF. The gene calls are TRBV3-1 and TRBJ1-3; tentative D call: TRBD1 (6 bases). The V gene lost 1 base and the J gene lost 0 bases, with 16 bases spanning the gap. The V gene's germline CDR1 is LGHDT and CDR2 YNNKEL (reference sequence). This CDR3 is 18 amino acids long.

This clonotype appeared a few times. The chain combines TRBV20-1 with TRBJ2-7; the D is unclear. This CDR3 region has 14 residues. Per the germline V gene, CDR1 is DFQATT and CDR2 is SNEGSKA (reference sequence). V was clipped by 0 bases and J by 3 bases, with 12 bases between them. CDR3 residues: CSAREGSTHYEQYF. The CDR3 coding sequence is TGCAGTGCTAGAGAAGGGTCCACACACTACGAGCAGTACTTC.

This clonotype was counted only a few times. The chain carries TRBV27 and TRBJ1-2, with 7 bases matching TRBD1. Germline V gives CDR1 MNHEY, CDR2 SMNVEV (reference sequence). The CDR3 runs 14 residues. V was pared by 2 bases and J by 6 bases, with 6 bases of the junction left unmatched. The CDR3 is CASSLGAGGDGYTF. In nucleotides, the CDR3 is TGTGCCAGCAGTTTAGGCGCAGGGGGGGATGGCTACACCTTC.

At least ten counts were recorded for this clonotype. The junction differs from germline at one of its ends, possibly a read error. V and J are TRBV11-2 and TRBJ2-1; no clear D. This CDR3 region has 13 residues. From germline, CDR1 is SGHAT and CDR2 FQNNGV. The CDR3 region has the DNA TGTGCCAGCACCTTAGGTAGCACGAATGAGCAGTTCTTC. Its translation: CASTLGSTNEQFF.

The table lists this clonotype with a few counts. The chain joins TRBV20-1 to TRBJ1-6; 9 bases are shared with TRBD1. Germline V gene lookup returns CDR1 DFQATT and CDR2 SNEGSKA (reference sequence). J gave up 5 bases and V 1 base, and 3 bases lay outside the gene matches. The CDR3 covers 15 residues. Written as DNA, the CDR3 is TGCAGTGCTAGAGCTGGGACAGGGAATAATTCACCCCTCCACTTT. It yields the protein CSARAGTGNNSPLHF.

This clonotype was picked up a small number of times. This chain links TRBV28 with TRBJ2-4; no clear D. The V end lost 4 bases, the J end lost 0 bases, and 10 bases lay between the germline ends. Germline V gives CDR1 MDHEN, CDR2 SYDVKM. The CDR3 is 15 amino acids. This CDR3 is CASSSYRLAKNIQYF. The CDR3 DNA sequence: TGTGCCAGCAGTTCCTACAGATTAGCCAAAAACATTCAGTACTTC.

This clonotype was picked up a small number of times. CDR3 protein: CASSEIQGGNTGELFF. CDR3 nucleotides: TGTGCCAGCAGTGAAATACAGGGAGGAAACACCGGGGAGCTGTTTTTT. The chain recombines TRBV12-3 or TRBV12-4 with TRBJ2-2, with D perhaps assigned TRBD1 or TRBD2 (6 bases each). CDR3 length: 16 residues. V lost 5 bases, J lost 2 bases, and 15 bases lay in between.

V usage is TRBV18 and J usage is TRBJ2-4; no firm D call. Germline values: CDR1 KGHSH, CDR2 LQKENI. This CDR3 has 15 amino acids. V was clipped by 0 bases and J by 8 bases, with 14 bases between them. CDR3 sequence (DNA): TGTGCCAGCTCACCACCGTCCCGCGTTTCAGACATTCAGTACTTC. It encodes CASSPPSRVSDIQYF.

This clonotype was seen ten or more times. J is TRBJ2-1 and V is TRBV7-8, with 14 positions matching TRBD2. Germline V gene data show CDR1 as SGHVS and CDR2 as FQNEAQ. The CDR3 covers 16 residues. Trimming took 4 bases from V and 9 from J; bases not matched to a gene: 8. The CDR3 nucleotides are TGTGCCAGCAGCTACGGACTAGCGGGGGGACTTGGTGAGCAGTTCTTC. Protein product: CASSYGLAGGLGEQFF.